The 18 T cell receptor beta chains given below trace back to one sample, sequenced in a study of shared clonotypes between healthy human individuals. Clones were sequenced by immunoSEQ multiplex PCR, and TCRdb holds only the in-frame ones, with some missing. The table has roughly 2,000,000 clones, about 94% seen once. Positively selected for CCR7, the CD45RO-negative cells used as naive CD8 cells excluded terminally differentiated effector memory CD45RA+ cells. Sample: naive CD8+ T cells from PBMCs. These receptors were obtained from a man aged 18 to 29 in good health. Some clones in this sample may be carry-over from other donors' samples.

The CDR3 spells CAISDLLTSGSGETQYF. As DNA, the CDR3 is TGTGCCATCAGTGACCTTCTGACTAGCGGGAGCGGAGAGACCCAGTACTTC. The rearrangement joins TRBV10-3 to TRBJ2-5; 12 positions agree with TRBD2. Germline values: CDR1 ENHRY, CDR2 SYGVKD. V lost 3 bases, J lost 4 bases, and 9 bases stayed unmatched. The CDR3 spans 17 residues.

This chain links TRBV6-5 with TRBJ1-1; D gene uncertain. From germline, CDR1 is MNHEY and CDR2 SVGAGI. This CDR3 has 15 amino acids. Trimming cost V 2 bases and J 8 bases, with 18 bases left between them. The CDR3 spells CASSYGSHSRVEAFF. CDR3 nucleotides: TGTGCCAGCAGTTACGGTTCCCACAGCCGGGTGGAAGCTTTCTTT.

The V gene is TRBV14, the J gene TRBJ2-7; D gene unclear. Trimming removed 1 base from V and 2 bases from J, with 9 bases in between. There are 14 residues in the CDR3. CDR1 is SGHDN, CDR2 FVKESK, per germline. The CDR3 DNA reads TGTGCCAGCAGCCAAGGAGGTAATCCCTACGAGCAGTACTTC. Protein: CASSQGGNPYEQYF.

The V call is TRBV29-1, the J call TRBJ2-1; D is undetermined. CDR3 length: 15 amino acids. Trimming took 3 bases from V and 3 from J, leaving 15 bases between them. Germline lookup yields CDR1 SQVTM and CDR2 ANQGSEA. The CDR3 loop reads CSVEVAPSLYNEQFF. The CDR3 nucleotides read TGCAGCGTTGAGGTGGCGCCGAGCCTCTACAATGAGCAGTTCTTC.

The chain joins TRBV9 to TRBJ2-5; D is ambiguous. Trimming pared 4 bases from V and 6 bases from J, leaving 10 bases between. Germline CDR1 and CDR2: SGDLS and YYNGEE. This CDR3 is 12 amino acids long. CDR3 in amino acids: CASSIPSKTQYF. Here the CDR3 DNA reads TGTGCCAGCAGCATCCCCAGCAAGACCCAGTACTTC. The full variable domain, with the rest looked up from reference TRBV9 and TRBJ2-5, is DSGVTQTPKHLITATGQRVTLRCSPRSGDLSVYWYQQSLDQGLQFLIQYYNGEERAKGNILERFSAQQFPDLHSELNLSSLELGDSALYFCASSIPSKTQYFGPGTRLLVL.

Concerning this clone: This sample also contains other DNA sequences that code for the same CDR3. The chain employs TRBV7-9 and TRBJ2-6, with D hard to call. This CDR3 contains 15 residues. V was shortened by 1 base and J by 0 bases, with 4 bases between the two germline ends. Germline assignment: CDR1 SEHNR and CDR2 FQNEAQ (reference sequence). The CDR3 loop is CASSLVGSGANVLTF. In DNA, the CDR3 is TGTGCCAGCAGCTTAGTCGGCTCTGGGGCCAACGTCCTGACTTTC.

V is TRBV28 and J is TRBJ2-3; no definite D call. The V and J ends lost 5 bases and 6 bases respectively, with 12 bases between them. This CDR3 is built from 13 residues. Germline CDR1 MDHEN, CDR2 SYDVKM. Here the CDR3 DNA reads TGTGCCAGCAGTATCCCACCTCCGGATACGCAGTATTTT. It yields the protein CASSIPPPDTQYF.

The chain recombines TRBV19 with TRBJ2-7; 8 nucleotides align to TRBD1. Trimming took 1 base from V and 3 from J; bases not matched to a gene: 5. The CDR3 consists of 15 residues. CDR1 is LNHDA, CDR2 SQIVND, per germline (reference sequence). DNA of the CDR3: TGTGCCAGTAGTATAGGGACAGGGACTCTCTACGAGCAGTACTTC. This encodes CASSIGTGTLYEQYF.

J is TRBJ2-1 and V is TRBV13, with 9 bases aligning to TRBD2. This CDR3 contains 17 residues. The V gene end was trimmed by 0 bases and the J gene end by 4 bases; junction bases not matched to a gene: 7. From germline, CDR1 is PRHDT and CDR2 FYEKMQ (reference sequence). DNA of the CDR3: TGTGCCAGCAGCTTAGGACGTAGCGGGAGCTATTACAATGAGCAGTTCTTC. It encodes CASSLGRSGSYYNEQFF.

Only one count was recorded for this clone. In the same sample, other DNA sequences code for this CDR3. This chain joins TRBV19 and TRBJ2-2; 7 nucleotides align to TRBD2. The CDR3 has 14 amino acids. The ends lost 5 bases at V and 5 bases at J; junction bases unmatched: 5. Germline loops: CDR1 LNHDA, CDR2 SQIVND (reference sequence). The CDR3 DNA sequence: TGTGCCAGTAGTCCCGGGGAGGGAACCGGGGAGCTGTTTTTT. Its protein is CASSPGEGTGELFF.

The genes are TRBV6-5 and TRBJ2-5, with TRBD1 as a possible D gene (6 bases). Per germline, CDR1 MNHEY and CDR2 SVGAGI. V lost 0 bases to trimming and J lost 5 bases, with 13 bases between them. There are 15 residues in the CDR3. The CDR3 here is CASSYSAAGAETQYF. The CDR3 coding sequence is TGTGCCAGCAGTTACTCAGCAGCAGGGGCGGAGACCCAGTACTTC.

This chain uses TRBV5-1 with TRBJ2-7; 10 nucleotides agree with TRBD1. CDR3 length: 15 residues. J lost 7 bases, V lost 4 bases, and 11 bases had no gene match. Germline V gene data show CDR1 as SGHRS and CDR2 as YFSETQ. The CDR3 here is CASSAPGQGRWEQYF. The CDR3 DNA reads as TGCGCCAGCAGCGCACCGGGACAGGGGAGGTGGGAGCAGTACTTC.

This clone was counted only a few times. The CDR3 loop reads CASSDLHWGGNTIYF. Here the CDR3 DNA reads TGTGCCAGCAGTGACCTCCATTGGGGCGGAAACACCATATATTTT. The rearrangement links TRBV6-1 to TRBJ1-3, with a tentative D call TRBD1 (5 bases). V shed 3 bases and J shed 4 bases, with 13 bases lying between them. This CDR3 comprises 15 residues. The germline V gene encodes CDR1 MNHNS and CDR2 SASEGT.

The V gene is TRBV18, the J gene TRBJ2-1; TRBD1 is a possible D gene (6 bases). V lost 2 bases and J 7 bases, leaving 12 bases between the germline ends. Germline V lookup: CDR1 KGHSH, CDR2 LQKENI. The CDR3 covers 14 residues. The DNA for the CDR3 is TGTGCCAGCTCACCAAACCCAGGACAGAATGAGCAGTTCTTC. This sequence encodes CASSPNPGQNEQFF. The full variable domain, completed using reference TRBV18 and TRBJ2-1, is NAGVMQNPRHLVRRRGQEARLRCSPMKGHSHVYWYRQLPEEGLKFMVYLQKENIIDESGMPKERFSAEFPKEGPSILRIQQVVRGDSAAYFCASSPNPGQNEQFFGPGTRLTVL.

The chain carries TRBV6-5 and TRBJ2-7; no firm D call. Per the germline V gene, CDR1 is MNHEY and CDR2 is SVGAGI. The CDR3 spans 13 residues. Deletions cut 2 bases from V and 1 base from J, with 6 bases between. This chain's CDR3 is CASSYANSYEQYF. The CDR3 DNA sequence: TGTGCCAGCAGTTACGCGAATTCCTACGAGCAGTACTTC.

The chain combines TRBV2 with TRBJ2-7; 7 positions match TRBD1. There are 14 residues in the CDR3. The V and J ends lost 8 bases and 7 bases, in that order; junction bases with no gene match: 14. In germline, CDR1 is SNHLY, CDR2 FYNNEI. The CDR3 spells CASGRQGLWEEQYF. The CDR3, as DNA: TGTGCCAGCGGGAGACAGGGATTGTGGGAAGAGCAGTACTTC.

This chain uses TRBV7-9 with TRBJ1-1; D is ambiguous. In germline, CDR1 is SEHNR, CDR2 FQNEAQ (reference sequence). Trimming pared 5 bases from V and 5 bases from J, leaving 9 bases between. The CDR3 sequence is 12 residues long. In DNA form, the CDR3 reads TGTGCCAGCAGCAGGAGTATAACTGAAGCTTTCTTT. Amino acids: CASSRSITEAFF.

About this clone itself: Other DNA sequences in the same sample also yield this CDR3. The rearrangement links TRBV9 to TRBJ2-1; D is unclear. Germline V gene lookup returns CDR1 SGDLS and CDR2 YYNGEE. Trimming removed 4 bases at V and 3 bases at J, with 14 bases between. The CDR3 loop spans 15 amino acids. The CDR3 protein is CASSLRTSGYNEQFF. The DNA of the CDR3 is TGTGCCAGCAGCCTTCGGACGTCGGGCTACAATGAGCAGTTCTTC. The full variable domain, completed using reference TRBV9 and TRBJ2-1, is DSGVTQTPKHLITATGQRVTLRCSPRSGDLSVYWYQQSLDQGLQFLIQYYNGEERAKGNILERFSAQQFPDLHSELNLSSLELGDSALYFCASSLRTSGYNEQFFGPGTRLTVL.